The entry below gives a single T cell receptor (beta chain) sequence along with its context. Germline loops: CDR1 LGHNA, CDR2 YNFKEQ. This CDR3 comprises 18 residues. Between the trimmed V and J ends, which lost 0 bases and 1 base, there was a span of 17 bases. Primers included in the PCR were 60 Vbeta and 13 Jbeta primers. Here immunoSEQ multiplex PCR was the method, and the copy in TCRdb shows in-frame clones only, minus some. Here the sample spans around 74,000 clones, 79% being singletons. This record comes from a study of cytomegalovirus exposure and HLA in healthy donors. The specimen sequenced was PBMCs. The sequence came from a man younger than 40 in good health and CMV-seronegative. The chain combines TRBV4-2 with TRBJ2-3; weak D call: TRBD2 (6 bases). CDR3 loop: CASSQDRMIAVRTDTQYF. CDR3 DNA: TGTGCCAGCAGCCAAGATAGGATGATAGCGGTCCGCACAGATACGCAGTATTTT.